This is a list of T cell receptor beta chains from one sample in a study of blood T cell repertoires in COVID-19. Sequencing used immunoSEQ multiplex PCR; TCRdb keeps in-frame clones, though not all of them. The table lists about 98,000 clones, around 82% of them singletons. Sequenced: peripheral blood. Receptors were obtained from a man aged 65 to 85 with active or convalescent COVID-19. The CDR3 runs from the conserved cysteine through the conserved F or W.

v_call cdr3_aa
TRBV7-9 CASRDGTPQETQYF
TRBV4-2 CASAPRQAGPSEQYF
TRBV5-1 CASSSDRLSAFF
TRBV6-1 CASSEHTGYEQYF
TRBV11-3 CASSLTSAGRGEQYF
TRBV6-1 CASSERGTPGQEAFF
TRBV13 CASSRTRVPSSYEQYF
TRBV7-8 CASRRQGASYNEQFF
TRBV7-8 CASSLGRHRDTEAFF
TRBV2 CASSVERGQVNYGYTF
TRBV15 CATSRANGEQYF
TRBV2 CASKQEGNTEAFF
TRBV10-3 CAISDGGGEKLFF
TRBV13 CASSFRGRVIRYTF
TRBV7-6 CASSGPTDTQYF
TRBV28 CASSPQGGGTDTQYF
TRBV5-1 CASSLGTSARGDEQYF
TRBV5-4 CASSLASGGPREQYF
TRBV11-2 CASSSGGRPGELFF
TRBV7-9 CASSLPGLHPEQFF
TRBV5-8 CASSLQGWQFF
TRBV9 CASSQAGTGLTDTQYF
TRBV4-2 CASSQEPGAGYEQYF
TRBV6-1 CASSDPGEINTEAFF
TRBV27 CASSQASTDTQYF
TRBV27 CASSSRAGGVRGTGELFF
TRBV30 CAWKTSGGASGETQYF
TRBV5-6 CASSFGVNTGELFF
TRBV7-3 CASSLSWDSDGEQFF
TRBV3-1/TRBV3-2 CASSQVQGHGELFF
TRBV19 CASSISLGLSSGNTIYF
TRBV5-1 CASKRDRANTGELFF
TRBV7-9 CASSPGPLYTF
TRBV4-3 CASSQGDRRQPQETQYF
TRBV6-5 CASTPPGPGETQYF
TRBV4-1 CASSRTVTYNEQFF
TRBV18 CASSPPAGVFEQYF
TRBV30 CACTAGQWGNNQPQHF
TRBV6-6 CASSSVRGDNSPLHF
TRBV10-2 CASSEYRTGGANGYTF
TRBV14 CASSPGEGYTF
TRBV15 CATRAQGYQETQYF
TRBV5-1 CASSLGRSYNEQFF
TRBV3-1/TRBV3-2 CASSQRRGDTIYF
TRBV5-1 CASSLEGDSYNSPLHF
TRBV2 CASSGPGTGVWRYTF
TRBV5-5 CASSLVSDTEAFF
TRBV2 CASSARSSYNSPLHF
TRBV6-2/TRBV6-3 CACSYCGGALGEQYF
TRBV5-4 CASSWTSVGTDTQYF
TRBV7-2 CASSLQGQGYGYTF
TRBV10-3 CAISESTSGGAGEQFF
TRBV2 CASSRQGNREPQHF
TRBV6-5 CASGEGPYSNQPQHF
TRBV4-3 CASSQDKLRQGTNEKLFF